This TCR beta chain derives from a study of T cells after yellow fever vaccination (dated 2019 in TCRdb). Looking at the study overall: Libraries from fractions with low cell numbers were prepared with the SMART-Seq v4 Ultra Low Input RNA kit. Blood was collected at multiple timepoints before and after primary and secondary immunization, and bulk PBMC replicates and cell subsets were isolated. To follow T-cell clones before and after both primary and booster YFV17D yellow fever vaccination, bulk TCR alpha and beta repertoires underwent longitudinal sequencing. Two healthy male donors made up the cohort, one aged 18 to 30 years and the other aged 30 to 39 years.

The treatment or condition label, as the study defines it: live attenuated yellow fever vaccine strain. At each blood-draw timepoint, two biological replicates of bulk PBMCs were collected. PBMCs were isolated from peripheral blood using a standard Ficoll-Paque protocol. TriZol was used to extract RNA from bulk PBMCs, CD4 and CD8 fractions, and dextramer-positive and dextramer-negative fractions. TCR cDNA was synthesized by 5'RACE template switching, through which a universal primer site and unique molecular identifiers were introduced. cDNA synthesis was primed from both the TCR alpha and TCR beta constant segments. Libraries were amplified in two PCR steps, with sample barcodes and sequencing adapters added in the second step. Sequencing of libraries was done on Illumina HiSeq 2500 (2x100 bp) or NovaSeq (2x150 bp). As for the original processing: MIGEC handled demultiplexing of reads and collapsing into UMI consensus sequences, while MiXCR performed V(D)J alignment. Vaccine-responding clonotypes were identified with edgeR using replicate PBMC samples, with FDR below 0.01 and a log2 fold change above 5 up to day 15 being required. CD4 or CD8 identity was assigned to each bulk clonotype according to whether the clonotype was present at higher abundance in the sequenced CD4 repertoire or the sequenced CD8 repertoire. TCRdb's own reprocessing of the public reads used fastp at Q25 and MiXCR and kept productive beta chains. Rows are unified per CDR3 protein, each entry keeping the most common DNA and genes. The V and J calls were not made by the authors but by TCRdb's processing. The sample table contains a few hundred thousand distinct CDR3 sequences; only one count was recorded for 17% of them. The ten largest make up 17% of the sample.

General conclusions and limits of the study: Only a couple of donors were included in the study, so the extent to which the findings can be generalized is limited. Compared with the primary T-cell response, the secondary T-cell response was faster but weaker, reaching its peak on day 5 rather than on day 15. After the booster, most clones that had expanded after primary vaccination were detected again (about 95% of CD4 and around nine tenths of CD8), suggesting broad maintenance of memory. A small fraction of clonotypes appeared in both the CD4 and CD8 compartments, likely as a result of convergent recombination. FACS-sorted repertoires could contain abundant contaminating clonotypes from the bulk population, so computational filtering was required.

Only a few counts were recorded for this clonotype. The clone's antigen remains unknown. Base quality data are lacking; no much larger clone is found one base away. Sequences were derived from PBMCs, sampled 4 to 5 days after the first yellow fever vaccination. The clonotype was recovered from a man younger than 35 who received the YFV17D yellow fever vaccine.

The CDR3 region: CASSYQGQYQETQYF. The sequence in DNA is TGCGCCAGCAGCTACCAAGGGCAGTACCAAGAGACCCAGTACTTC. This sequence uses TRBV4-1 and TRBJ2-5; no confident D gene assignment can be made. V is clipped by 5 bases and J by 0 bases, and the sequence between their germline boundaries is 13 bases long. CDR3 length: 15 amino acids, cysteine to phenylalanine. Only the CDR3 region is kept as DNA, spanning 45 bases read in frame from base 1. CDR1 and CDR2 are drawn from the germline V gene: MGHRA, YSYEKL.